The present entry profiles one TCR beta chain with its context. Its cognate antigen has yet to be identified. The input lacks base qualities; no much larger clone sits a single base away. This sample stems from a study of control samples from healthy donors and cancer patients (dated by TCRdb to 2020 to 2022). The method was the immunoSEQ multiplex PCR assay. This is the immuneACCESS table as TCRdb keeps it, with only in-frame sequences that have V and J called. A part of the clones is gone; compared with another copy, unresolved V genes explain less than half, and the rest is unexplained. The sample profile shows some 170,000 clones; 90% to 95% of them were found once. Clones ranked in the top ten supply about 14% of the sample. Taken from the germline V gene (reference sequence), the CDR1 and CDR2 loops are LNHNV and YYDKDF. Inclusive of the bounding cysteine and phenylalanine, the CDR3 is 15 residues long. Of the read, only the CDR3 DNA is kept; its 45 bases are in frame from base 1. Unmatched junction bases come to 3, with V trimmed by 0 bases and J by 5 bases.

What was sequenced was PBMCs. The clonotype comes from a man between 60 and 75 years old with colorectal cancer. The chain employs TRBV15 and TRBJ1-2; 10 bases in between match TRBD1. Here the CDR3 is given as CATSRDRQGAYGYTF. The nucleotide sequence is TGTGCCACCAGCAGAGATCGACAGGGGGCTTATGGCTACACCTTC.